Listed below are T cell receptor beta chains from one sample, sequenced in a study of cytomegalovirus exposure and HLA in healthy donors. Sequenced by immunoSEQ multiplex PCR; TCRdb stores in-frame clones only, minus some. The table includes 110,000 to 150,000 clones, around 80% detected once. Sequencing was carried out using PBMCs. All receptors derive from a woman between 55 and 75 years old in good health and CMV-seropositive. Both conserved end residues are part of each CDR3. The D gene is left open where the match is weak. Size tells how often a clone was seen (once, few, many) or the class of an expanded clone, and some rows leave it out.

TRBJ2-6 | - | - | TRBV28 | CASSQTGFGANVLTF | TGTGCCAGCAGCCAAACAGGGTTCGGGGCCAACGTCCTGACTTTC
TRBJ2-3 | - | - | TRBV6-6 | CASSFGAHTDTQYF | TGTGCCAGCAGTTTTGGAGCTCACACAGATACGCAGTATTTT
TRBJ2-7 | - | TRBD2 | TRBV19 | CASSTSGRAVTYEQYF | TGTGCCAGTAGTACTAGCGGGAGGGCCGTAACCTACGAGCAGTACTTC
TRBJ2-7 | - | TRBD2 | TRBV9 | CASSVDVAGGRIEQYF | TGTGCCAGCAGCGTAGACGTAGCGGGAGGTAGAATCGAGCAGTACTTC
TRBJ2-3 | - | TRBD1 | TRBV7-2 | CASSSRRGQGADTQYF | TGTGCCAGCAGCTCCCGTAGGGGACAGGGAGCAGATACGCAGTATTTT
TRBJ1-1 | - | - | TRBV6-5 | CASSPGLAEAFF | TGTGCCAGCAGTCCCGGACTTGCCGAAGCTTTCTTT
TRBJ2-7 | - | TRBD1 | TRBV5-1 | CASSYWTGDTGEQYF | TGCGCCAGCAGCTACTGGACAGGGGATACTGGCGAGCAGTACTTC
TRBJ2-7 | - | - | TRBV7-3 | CASTTSRDPANRSEQYF | TGTGCCAGCACCACCAGCAGAGACCCGGCGAACCGTAGCGAGCAGTACTTC
TRBJ1-4 | few | TRBD1 | TRBV6-6 | CASSPDRGNEKLFF | TGTGCCAGCAGTCCCGACAGGGGTAATGAAAAACTGTTTTTT
TRBJ1-2 | - | - | TRBV18 | CASSPGGGAGYTF | TGTGCCAGCTCACCAGGTGGAGGGGCCGGCTACACCTTC
TRBJ1-3 | - | - | TRBV4-3 | CASSQGSQENTIYF | TGCGCCAGCAGCCAAGGGAGCCAAGAAAACACCATATATTTT
TRBJ2-7 | - | TRBD1 | TRBV6-5 | CASSYRQGVSYEQYF | TGTGCCAGCAGTTACCGTCAGGGGGTCTCCTACGAGCAGTACTTC
TRBJ2-5 | - | - | TRBV7-8 | CASSLGLDGTQYF | TGTGCCAGCAGCTTAGGACTAGACGGGACCCAGTACTTC
TRBJ2-1 | - | TRBD1 | TRBV2 | CASSESLVWDRGDNEQFF | TGTGCCAGCAGTGAATCGTTGGTTTGGGACAGGGGAGACAATGAGCAGTTCTTC
TRBJ2-1 | - | TRBD2 | TRBV4-3 | CASSQDLMGGSIVNEQFF | TGCGCCAGCAGCCAAGATCTGATGGGCGGGAGCATTGTGAATGAGCAGTTCTTC
TRBJ1-4 | - | - | TRBV30 | CACSPARGLEKLFF | TGTGCCTGCTCCCCAGCGAGAGGGCTTGAAAAACTGTTTTTT
TRBJ2-7 | once | - | TRBV15 | CATSRVSDSYEQYF | TGTGCCACCAGCAGAGTTAGCGACTCCTACGAGCAGTACTTC
TRBJ2-1 | - | TRBD2 | TRBV14 | CASSPPGLGYNEQFF | TGTGCCAGCAGCCCCCCGGGACTAGGGTACAATGAGCAGTTCTTC
TRBJ1-6 | once | - | TRBV9 | CASSPMFGGPLHF | TGTGCCAGCAGCCCCATGTTTGGGGGGCCCCTCCACTTT
TRBJ2-7 | - | - | TRBV4-3 | CASSQGGGGFYEQYF | TGCGCCAGCAGCCAAGGGGGAGGAGGATTCTACGAGCAGTACTTC
TRBJ1-3 | - | - | TRBV7-9 | CASSGPRGGTKGNTIYF | TGTGCCAGCAGCGGACCCCGGGGGGGCACGAAGGGAAACACCATATATTTT
TRBJ1-1 | - | TRBD1 | TRBV18 | CASSPLTGKGTEAFF | TGTGCCAGCTCACCATTGACAGGGAAGGGTACTGAAGCTTTCTTT
TRBJ2-1 | - | - | TRBV5-1 | CASSLTGYSNNEQFF | TGCGCCAGCAGCTTGACAGGGTATTCAAACAATGAGCAGTTCTTC
TRBJ2-7 | - | - | TRBV9 | CASSVAVGSGEQYF | TGTGCCAGCAGCGTAGCTGTCGGATCGGGCGAGCAGTACTTC
TRBJ1-2 | few | - | TRBV2 | CASSESVYGYTF | TGTGCCAGCAGTGAGTCAGTTTATGGCTACACCTTC
TRBJ2-7 | - | - | TRBV7-8 | CASSLQGMVGYEQYF | TGTGCCAGCAGCTTACAGGGTATGGTCGGTTACGAGCAGTACTTC